This T cell receptor beta chain was obtained from a study of cytomegalovirus exposure and HLA in healthy donors. The CDR3 has 15 amino acids. Germline V gives CDR1 SNHLY, CDR2 FYNNEI. Trimming took off 4 bases at V and 2 bases at J, with 9 bases between the two ends. Note on this clone: Its antigen is not identified.

The PCR ran on 60 Vbeta and 13 Jbeta primers. Using immunoSEQ multiplex PCR, the repertoire was profiled, and TCRdb retains in-frame clones only, with some absent. The sample comprises about 150,000 clones, more than 75% of which are singletons, and 7.5% to 9% rests with the top ten. Notes on the study in general: According to reports, the classifier identified cytomegalovirus status with high specificity and sensitivity.

This TCR came from a man under 40 in good health and CMV-seropositive. J is TRBJ2-6 and V is TRBV2, with D perhaps matching TRBD2 (5 bases). The specimen sequenced was PBMCs. The CDR3: CASSVEGTGANVLTF. DNA for the CDR3: TGTGCCAGCAGTGTTGAGGGAACTGGGGCCAACGTCCTGACTTTC.